A selection of T cell receptor beta chains follows, all from one sample in a study of T-cell reconstitution after alpha-beta-depleted transplantation in children. TCRdb analysed the PCR reads with MiXCR anew, one entry per CDR3 protein. The sample lists fewer than 250,000 distinct CDR3 sequences; roughly 7.7% were seen once. Source: PBMCs, mostly from graft donor cells, taken 180 days after TCRalphabeta/CD19-depleted stem cell transplant. The receptors stem from a male patient under 18 who had a stem cell transplant for acute lymphoblastic leukemia, so the T cells may come from the graft donor. Each CDR3 is given with its conserved first and last residue. Fields, in order: D gene, clone size, J gene, V gene, CDR3 DNA, CDR3 protein. A D gene is named only where the DNA matches it firmly. Expanded clones get a size class; other rows say once, few or many, or leave the size out.

D gene: -; clone size: few; J gene: TRBJ1-2; V gene: TRBV25-1; CDR3 DNA: TGTGCCAGCAGTGCGGCCGGAAACTATGGCTACACCTTC; CDR3 protein: CASSAAGNYGYTF
D gene: TRBD1; clone size: many; J gene: TRBJ2-7; V gene: TRBV29-1; CDR3 DNA: TGCAGCGTAACGACAGGGTCGACCTACGAGCAGTACTTC; CDR3 protein: CSVTTGSTYEQYF
D gene: -; clone size: many; J gene: TRBJ2-7; V gene: TRBV5-1; CDR3 DNA: TGCGCCAGCAGCTTGGGCAGGACTTACTACGAGCAGTACTTC; CDR3 protein: CASSLGRTYYEQYF
D gene: TRBD1; clone size: many; J gene: TRBJ2-2; V gene: TRBV6-5; CDR3 DNA: TGTGCCAGCAGACCTACGGGACAGGGGTCCCCCGGGGAGCTGTTTTTT; CDR3 protein: CASRPTGQGSPGELFF
D gene: -; clone size: many; J gene: TRBJ2-1; V gene: TRBV2; CDR3 DNA: TGTGCCAGCAGTGGCGTTGAACGGCAGTTCTTC; CDR3 protein: CASSGVERQFF
D gene: -; clone size: many; J gene: TRBJ2-1; V gene: TRBV7-3; CDR3 DNA: TGTGCCAGCAGCGTGGGTCGGGAGAAACAGTTCTTC; CDR3 protein: CASSVGREKQFF
D gene: -; clone size: many; J gene: TRBJ1-2; V gene: TRBV6-1; CDR3 DNA: TGTGCCAGCAGCCCTCAGCCAAACTATGGCTACACCTTC; CDR3 protein: CASSPQPNYGYTF
D gene: -; clone size: many; J gene: TRBJ1-5; V gene: TRBV25-1; CDR3 DNA: TGTGCCAGCAGCCCCTACCCCCCTCGAGTCGATTATAGCAATCAGCCCCAGCATTTT; CDR3 protein: CASSPYPPRVDYSNQPQHF
D gene: -; clone size: few; J gene: TRBJ1-5; V gene: TRBV20-1; CDR3 DNA: TGCAGTGCCAACCGAGGGGCAGACAATCAGCCCCAGCATTTT; CDR3 protein: CSANRGADNQPQHF
D gene: -; clone size: many; J gene: TRBJ2-7; V gene: TRBV5-1; CDR3 DNA: TGCGCCAGCAGCTCCGCCAGGGGTTTGGAATACGAGCAGTACTTC; CDR3 protein: CASSSARGLEYEQYF
D gene: -; clone size: many; J gene: TRBJ1-1; V gene: TRBV29-1; CDR3 DNA: TGCAGCGTTGAAGGCTGGCCCCTCGGGACCACTGAAGCTTTCTTT; CDR3 protein: CSVEGWPLGTTEAFF
D gene: TRBD2; clone size: -; J gene: TRBJ2-2; V gene: TRBV2; CDR3 DNA: TGTGCCAGCACCCCGCGGCGGGAGTCCGGGGAGCTGTTTTTT; CDR3 protein: CASTPRRESGELFF
D gene: -; clone size: many; J gene: TRBJ2-2; V gene: TRBV3-1; CDR3 DNA: TGTGCCAGCAGCCAAGATGGAGGGGCCCAGCGGTACACCGGGGAGCTGTTTTTT; CDR3 protein: CASSQDGGAQRYTGELFF
D gene: TRBD1; clone size: many; J gene: TRBJ1-1; V gene: TRBV5-1; CDR3 DNA: TGCGCCAGCAGCCAAGGACAGGGCAGGGGGGACACTGAAGCTTTCTTT; CDR3 protein: CASSQGQGRGDTEAFF
D gene: -; clone size: many; J gene: TRBJ2-1; V gene: TRBV5-6; CDR3 DNA: TGTGCCAGCAGCTTGAGGAATGAGCAGTTCTTC; CDR3 protein: CASSLRNEQFF
D gene: -; clone size: -; J gene: TRBJ2-7; V gene: TRBV10-1; CDR3 DNA: TGCGCCAGCAGATGGAAGGGGGCGCAGAGGCGGGAGGACTACGAGCAGTACTTC; CDR3 protein: CASRWKGAQRREDYEQYF
D gene: TRBD1; clone size: many; J gene: TRBJ2-5; V gene: TRBV7-3; CDR3 DNA: TGTGCCAGCAGCTTAAAAGGGACAGGGAGGTTGGAGACCCAGTACTTC; CDR3 protein: CASSLKGTGRLETQYF
D gene: -; clone size: many; J gene: TRBJ2-7; V gene: TRBV6-2/TRBV6-3; CDR3 DNA: TGTGCCAGCACTTTACCCTCCAGATTGGGCTACGAGCAGTACTTC; CDR3 protein: CASTLPSRLGYEQYF
D gene: TRBD2; clone size: many; J gene: TRBJ2-3; V gene: TRBV11-2; CDR3 DNA: TGTGCCAGCAGCCCCCTGGGGCGGGAGACAGATACGCAGTATTTT; CDR3 protein: CASSPLGRETDTQYF
D gene: -; clone size: many; J gene: TRBJ1-6; V gene: TRBV20-1; CDR3 DNA: TGCAGTGACCCGGCCCCAGGGGATAATTCACCCCTCCACTTT; CDR3 protein: CSDPAPGDNSPLHF
D gene: TRBD1; clone size: -; J gene: TRBJ2-2; V gene: TRBV3-1; CDR3 DNA: TGTGCCTTCAGTACGAGGACAGGGACATGGGCGAACACCGGGGAGCTGTTTTTT; CDR3 protein: CAFSTRTGTWANTGELFF
D gene: TRBD1; clone size: many; J gene: TRBJ2-6; V gene: TRBV12-3/TRBV12-4; CDR3 DNA: TGTGCCAGCAGGAAGGGACAGGGGACTGGGGCCAACGTCCTGACTTTC; CDR3 protein: CASRKGQGTGANVLTF
D gene: -; clone size: many; J gene: TRBJ2-7; V gene: TRBV7-9; CDR3 DNA: TGTGCCAGCAGCTGCACGCCAGGGACCCCATGGGACGAGCAGTACTTC; CDR3 protein: CASSCTPGTPWDEQYF
D gene: TRBD2; clone size: many; J gene: TRBJ2-3; V gene: TRBV29-1; CDR3 DNA: TGCAGCGGGGAGCGGGGAGATACGCAGTATTTT; CDR3 protein: CSGERGDTQYF
D gene: -; clone size: many; J gene: TRBJ2-5; V gene: TRBV5-6; CDR3 DNA: TGTGCCAGCATGCCACCGACGGGGAGAGAGACCCAGTACTTC; CDR3 protein: CASMPPTGRETQYF
D gene: TRBD2; clone size: many; J gene: TRBJ2-1; V gene: TRBV6-5; CDR3 DNA: TGTGCCAGCAGTTACTTGCCCACGGGACTAACTCAGTTCTTC; CDR3 protein: CASSYLPTGLTQFF
D gene: -; clone size: many; J gene: TRBJ1-1; V gene: TRBV18; CDR3 DNA: TGTGCCAGCTCACCTGTGAGTACGAACACTGAAGCTTTCTTT; CDR3 protein: CASSPVSTNTEAFF
D gene: TRBD1; clone size: many; J gene: TRBJ1-2; V gene: TRBV28; CDR3 DNA: TGTGCCAGCAGTTTAATGAGGACAGGTACATATGGCTACACCTTC; CDR3 protein: CASSLMRTGTYGYTF
D gene: -; clone size: many; J gene: TRBJ1-4; V gene: TRBV27; CDR3 DNA: TGTGCCAGCAGGGGAAGACAGCCTCTTAATGAAAAACTGTTTTTT; CDR3 protein: CASRGRQPLNEKLFF
D gene: TRBD2; clone size: many; J gene: TRBJ2-2; V gene: TRBV20-1; CDR3 DNA: TGCAGTGCTAGGGCTATAGCGGGGACGGGGACCGGGGAGCTGTTTTTT; CDR3 protein: CSARAIAGTGTGELFF
D gene: TRBD1; clone size: many; J gene: TRBJ1-1; V gene: TRBV3-1; CDR3 DNA: TGTGCCAGCAGCCAACGCCCCGGACAGGGATGGGTCTACCCTGAAGCTTTCTTT; CDR3 protein: CASSQRPGQGWVYPEAFF
D gene: TRBD2; clone size: many; J gene: TRBJ2-2; V gene: TRBV12-3/TRBV12-4; CDR3 DNA: TGTGCCAGCAGTTCGGGACTAGTGTACACCGGGGAGCTGTTTTTT; CDR3 protein: CASSSGLVYTGELFF
D gene: -; clone size: many; J gene: TRBJ2-7; V gene: TRBV7-9; CDR3 DNA: TGTGCCAGCAGCCTCCCCCCCTCCTACGAGCAGTACTTC; CDR3 protein: CASSLPPSYEQYF
D gene: -; clone size: many; J gene: TRBJ2-3; V gene: TRBV28; CDR3 DNA: TGTGCCATTCAATCAGGGTTCGATACGCAGTATTTT; CDR3 protein: CAIQSGFDTQYF
D gene: TRBD1; clone size: -; J gene: TRBJ1-1; V gene: TRBV19; CDR3 DNA: TGTGCCAGTAGTGTCGACAGGGAGTGGGGTTACACTGAAGCTTTCTTT; CDR3 protein: CASSVDREWGYTEAFF
D gene: -; clone size: -; J gene: TRBJ1-4; V gene: TRBV28; CDR3 DNA: TGTGCCAGCAGGGGCATGAGCGCCGGGGGCGAAAAACTGTTTTTT; CDR3 protein: CASRGMSAGGEKLFF
D gene: TRBD1; clone size: few; J gene: TRBJ1-6; V gene: TRBV12-3/TRBV12-4; CDR3 DNA: TGTGCCAGCAGCCGGACAGGGATTCTTGGGTCACCCCTCCACTTT; CDR3 protein: CASSRTGILGSPLHF
D gene: TRBD2; clone size: many; J gene: TRBJ2-3; V gene: TRBV28; CDR3 DNA: TGTGCCAGCAGCAGACTAGCGGGAGGGCCCCATACGCAGTATTTT; CDR3 protein: CASSRLAGGPHTQYF
D gene: -; clone size: many; J gene: TRBJ2-1; V gene: TRBV7-9; CDR3 DNA: TGTGCCAGCAGCTTAGGCCAGTACAATGAGCAGTTCTTC; CDR3 protein: CASSLGQYNEQFF
D gene: TRBD2; clone size: many; J gene: TRBJ2-7; V gene: TRBV20-1; CDR3 DNA: TGCAGTTTAGCGGGAGGGCCCTCCTACGAGCAGTACTTC; CDR3 protein: CSLAGGPSYEQYF
D gene: -; clone size: -; J gene: TRBJ1-1; V gene: TRBV6-5; CDR3 DNA: TGTGCCAGCAATTTGGACCACGGCTCCCAAGACACTGAAGCTTTCTTT; CDR3 protein: CASNLDHGSQDTEAFF
D gene: TRBD1; clone size: many; J gene: TRBJ1-1; V gene: TRBV5-1; CDR3 DNA: TGCGCCAGCAGCGCCCCGGAGACAGGGTCTGCTGAAGCTTTCTTT; CDR3 protein: CASSAPETGSAEAFF
D gene: TRBD1; clone size: many; J gene: TRBJ2-7; V gene: TRBV20-1; CDR3 DNA: TGCAGTGCTAGAGATCCTTGGGACAGGAGCTCCTACGAGCAGTACTTC; CDR3 protein: CSARDPWDRSSYEQYF
D gene: -; clone size: few; J gene: TRBJ1-5; V gene: TRBV29-1; CDR3 DNA: TGCAGCGTGGGGACTGCCTCGAATCAGCCCCAGCATTTT; CDR3 protein: CSVGTASNQPQHF
D gene: -; clone size: many; J gene: TRBJ1-5; V gene: TRBV19; CDR3 DNA: TGTGCCACCATGGAAGGGGCCGACCCTTTTAATCAGCCCCAGCATTTT; CDR3 protein: CATMEGADPFNQPQHF
D gene: -; clone size: many; J gene: TRBJ1-2; V gene: TRBV7-2; CDR3 DNA: TGTGCCAGCAGCTACCAAGACAGGCTGAGCTATGGCTACACCTTC; CDR3 protein: CASSYQDRLSYGYTF